Described below is a single T cell receptor (beta chain) sequence and its context. This clonotype was detected a few times. The antigen it recognizes is unknown. No quality values exist for individual bases; no much larger clone is one base distant. TCR cDNA was synthesized by 5'RACE template switching, which introduced a universal primer site and unique molecular identifiers. Priming of cDNA synthesis was performed from both the TCR alpha and TCR beta constant segments. Libraries were amplified in two PCR steps, with sample barcodes and sequencing adapters added in the second step. Sequencing of libraries was performed on Illumina HiSeq 2500 (2x100 bp) or NovaSeq (2x150 bp). Per the original workflow: Demultiplexing of reads and collapsing into UMI consensus sequences were performed with MIGEC, and V(D)J alignment was carried out with MiXCR. Vaccine-responding clonotypes were identified with edgeR using replicate PBMC samples, with FDR below 0.01 and a log2 fold change above 5 up to day 15 being required. Each bulk clonotype received a CD4 or CD8 identity based on whether the sequenced CD4 or CD8 repertoire contained that clonotype at higher abundance. The raw public reads went through TCRdb reprocessing: fastp at Q25, MiXCR clone calling, in-frame beta chains kept. Each CDR3 protein gets just one entry, which takes the most common genes and DNA from the rows behind it. TCRdb, not the authors, supplied the V and J calls. Recorded for this sample are fewer than 400,000 distinct CDR3 sequences; about 6% of them occurred a single time. The ten largest clones take up 15% of the sample.

This specimen comes from a study of T cells after yellow fever vaccination (dated by TCRdb to the late 2010s). About the investigation overall: The SMART-Seq v4 Ultra Low Input RNA kit was used to prepare libraries from fractions with low cell numbers. To follow T-cell clones before and after primary and booster YFV17D yellow fever vaccination, bulk TCR alpha and beta repertoires were sequenced over time. Two healthy male donors made up the cohort, one aged 18 to 30 years and the other aged 30 to 40 years. Blood samples were taken at several timepoints before and after primary and secondary immunization, and bulk PBMC replicates and cell subsets were isolated. Overall results and qualifications from the work: A small share of clonotypes occurred in both CD4 and CD8 compartments, likely arising from convergent recombination. Computational filtering was needed because FACS-sorted repertoires could contain abundant contaminating clonotypes from the bulk population. Only two donors were included in the study, so the extent to which the findings can be generalized is limited. Compared with the primary T-cell response, the secondary T-cell response was weaker but faster, peaking on day 5 rather than day 15. After the booster, most clones that had expanded after primary vaccination were detected again (around 97% of CD4 and around nine tenths of CD8), suggesting broad maintenance of memory.

The sample's treatment or condition, from its label and the paper: live attenuated yellow fever vaccine strain. At each blood-draw timepoint, two biological replicates of bulk PBMCs were obtained. PBMCs were isolated from peripheral blood using a standard Ficoll-Paque protocol. TriZol was used to extract RNA from bulk PBMCs, CD4 and CD8 fractions, and dextramer-positive and dextramer-negative fractions. Trimming at the junction amounts to 7 bases on V and 2 bases on J, and the germline ends lie 16 bases apart. The CDR3 covers 15 residues, taking in both the cysteine and the phenylalanine. The sequence is cut down to CDR3 DNA, 45 bases in frame from base 1. CDR1 LNHDA and CDR2 SQIVND were looked up in the germline V gene (reference sequence).

Rearrangement joined TRBV19 to TRBJ2-3; the D segment could be TRBD2, given 6 matching bases. The receptor was isolated from a man aged 30 to 39 who received the YFV17D yellow fever vaccine. This specimen consisted of PBMCs, obtained 5 days after the yellow fever booster vaccination. The nucleotide sequence reads TGTGCCAGTAAGGGAGGACGATCCCCCACAGATACGCAGTATTTT. Its product reads: CASKGGRSPTDTQYF. Joined to the reference TRBV19 and TRBJ2-3 proteins, this CDR3 gives the full variable domain: DGGITQSPKYLFRKEGQNVTLSCEQNLNHDAMYWYRQDPGQGLRLIYYSQIVNDFQKGDIAEGYSVSREKKESFPLTVTSAQKNPTAFYLCASKGGRSPTDTQYFGPGTRLTVL.